The 8 T cell receptor beta chains below all came from one sample that was sequenced in a study of PD-1 blockade in mismatch repair-deficient tumors. Profiling relied on immunoSEQ multiplex PCR, and the TCRdb table lists in-frame clones only, not all of them. In the table there are roughly 34,000 clones, approximately 84% of which are singletons. The material was PBMCs, obtained approximately 6 weeks after starting pembrolizumab. The receptors derive from an adult with mismatch repair-deficient cancer.

This clone has only a few counts. The chain uses TRBV7-9 and TRBJ1-1, with D possibly matching TRBD1 (6 bases). The CDR3 sequence is 14 residues long. V shed 1 base and J shed 1 base, with 7 bases lying between them. From germline, CDR1 is SEHNR and CDR2 FQNEAQ (reference sequence). CDR3 sequence: CASSLGTANTEAFF. The CDR3 nucleotides read TGTGCCAGCAGCTTAGGGACAGCGAACACTGAAGCTTTCTTT. The entire variable domain, with the rest obtained from reference TRBV7-9 and TRBJ1-1, is as follows: DTGVSQNPRHKITKRGQNVTFRCDPISEHNRLYWYRQTLGQGPEFLTYFQNEAQLEKSRLLSDRFSAERPKGSFSTLEIQRTEQGDSAMYLCASSLGTANTEAFFGQGTRLTVV.

The chain recombines TRBV19 with TRBJ2-2, with 9 bases identical to TRBD2. The CDR3 has 16 residues. Germline CDR1 LNHDA, CDR2 SQIVND (reference sequence). J gave up 4 bases and V 3 bases, and 6 bases lay outside the gene matches. The CDR3, as DNA: TGTGCCAGTAGTATGTCCCTAGCGGGAAGCACCGGGGAGCTGTTTTTT. As protein: CASSMSLAGSTGELFF.

The rearrangement links TRBV29-1 to TRBJ1-2, with 7 bases identical to TRBD1. The CDR3 is made up of 13 amino acids. The ends lost 5 bases at V and 3 bases at J; junction bases unmatched: 6. Germline loops: CDR1 SQVTM, CDR2 ANQGSEA. CDR3 protein: CSVRRGRDYGYTF. The DNA for the CDR3 is TGCAGCGTTAGGAGGGGGCGCGACTATGGCTACACCTTC.

The V call is TRBV7-2, the J call TRBJ2-1; TRBD2 agrees at 8 bases. The V and J ends lost 5 bases and 7 bases, in that order; junction bases with no gene match: 22. The CDR3 has 19 amino acids. Germline V gives CDR1 SGHTA, CDR2 FQGNSA. CDR3 nucleotides: TGTGCCAGCAGCCCAAGTTTTTCGGAGGGAGCGGGAGTTGGAAATGAGCAGTTCTTC. Translated: CASSPSFSEGAGVGNEQFF.

The chain employs TRBV29-1 and TRBJ2-1; D unclear. The germline V gene has CDR1 SQVTM and CDR2 ANQGSEA. The CDR3 loop spans 12 amino acids. V lost 4 bases and J 5 bases, leaving 9 bases between the germline ends. CDR3 residues: CSVVPQNNEQFF. CDR3 coding DNA: TGCAGCGTTGTCCCCCAAAACAATGAGCAGTTCTTC.

This sequence joins TRBV30 and TRBJ2-5; 9 bases fit TRBD2. The CDR3 length is 13 residues. Losses at the gene ends were 2 bases for V and 4 bases for J; bases not matched to a gene: 2. Germline CDR1 reads GTSNPN; CDR2 reads SVGIG (reference sequence). The CDR3: CAWSLLAGETQYF. In DNA form, the CDR3 reads TGTGCCTGGAGTCTACTAGCGGGAGAGACCCAGTACTTC.

The chain joins TRBV15 to TRBJ2-1; 7 nucleotides agree with TRBD1. CDR3 length equals 15 residues. Germline V gene sequence: CDR1 LNHNV, CDR2 YYDKDF (reference sequence). J was trimmed by 9 bases and V by 5 bases; bases with no gene match: 13. Here the CDR3 reads CATSVRTQGLGEQFF. The CDR3 DNA sequence: TGTGCCACCAGCGTCCGGACACAGGGGTTAGGTGAGCAGTTCTTC. Complete variable domain (other parts from reference TRBV15 and TRBJ2-1): DAMVIQNPRYQVTQFGKPVTLSCSQTLNHNVMYWYQQKSSQAPKLLFHYYDKDFNNEADTPDNFQSRRPNTSFCFLDIRSPGLGDTAMYLCATSVRTQGLGEQFFGPGTRLTVL.

The genes are TRBV28 and TRBJ2-5; 9 bases match TRBD1. This CDR3 is built from 15 residues. Germline V gives CDR1 MDHEN, CDR2 SYDVKM. V was clipped by 6 bases and J by 4 bases; unmatched bases: 9. CDR3 region: CASSSRQGVRETQYF. CDR3 coding DNA: TGTGCCAGCAGCTCCCGACAGGGGGTGCGAGAGACCCAGTACTTC.